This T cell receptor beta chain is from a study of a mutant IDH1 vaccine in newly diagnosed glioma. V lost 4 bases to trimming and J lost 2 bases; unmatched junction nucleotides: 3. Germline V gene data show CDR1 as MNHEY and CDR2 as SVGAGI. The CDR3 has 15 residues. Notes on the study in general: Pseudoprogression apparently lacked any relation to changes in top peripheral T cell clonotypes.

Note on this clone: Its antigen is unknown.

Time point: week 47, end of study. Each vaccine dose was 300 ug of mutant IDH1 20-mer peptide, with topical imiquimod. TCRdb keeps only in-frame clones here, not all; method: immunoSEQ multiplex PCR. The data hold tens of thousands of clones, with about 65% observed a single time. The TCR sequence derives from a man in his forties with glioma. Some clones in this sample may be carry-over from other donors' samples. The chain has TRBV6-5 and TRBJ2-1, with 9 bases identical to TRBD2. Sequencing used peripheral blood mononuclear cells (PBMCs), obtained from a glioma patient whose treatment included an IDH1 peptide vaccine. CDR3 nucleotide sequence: TGTGCCAGCAGTTCTGGCGGGGGGGCCTACAATGAGCAGTTCTTC. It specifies CASSSGGGAYNEQFF.